Only one count was recorded for the clone carrying this T cell receptor (beta chain). Its antigen is as yet unknown. The data originate from a study of somatic mutations in cytotoxic T cells in rheumatoid arthritis. On the study more broadly: A subset of V beta antibody-stained T-cell populations was isolated by flow sorting, reaching nearly 100% purity, and this subset included V beta1+ cells that went on to TCRB sequencing.

CDR3 size: 10 residues. Trimming shortened V by 8 bases and J by 3 bases, and 4 bases separated the two germline ends. Germline lookup yields CDR1 MNHEY and CDR2 SVGAGI. The study's findings and limits: Of under 85 patients, under 10 had a largest CD8+ clone that exceeded 20% of CD8+ cells.

The repertoire was sequenced with immunoSEQ multiplex PCR; TCRdb's copy has only in-frame clones and lacks some. The repertoire holds roughly 19,000 clones, with approximately 86% as singletons. This TCR came from a woman between 50 and 59 years old in good health. The chain has TRBV6-5 and TRBJ2-5; no clear D. The sequenced material came from CD8+ T cells sorted from blood. CDR3 region: CASWKETQYF. The DNA for the CDR3 is TGTGCCAGCTGGAAAGAGACCCAGTACTTC.